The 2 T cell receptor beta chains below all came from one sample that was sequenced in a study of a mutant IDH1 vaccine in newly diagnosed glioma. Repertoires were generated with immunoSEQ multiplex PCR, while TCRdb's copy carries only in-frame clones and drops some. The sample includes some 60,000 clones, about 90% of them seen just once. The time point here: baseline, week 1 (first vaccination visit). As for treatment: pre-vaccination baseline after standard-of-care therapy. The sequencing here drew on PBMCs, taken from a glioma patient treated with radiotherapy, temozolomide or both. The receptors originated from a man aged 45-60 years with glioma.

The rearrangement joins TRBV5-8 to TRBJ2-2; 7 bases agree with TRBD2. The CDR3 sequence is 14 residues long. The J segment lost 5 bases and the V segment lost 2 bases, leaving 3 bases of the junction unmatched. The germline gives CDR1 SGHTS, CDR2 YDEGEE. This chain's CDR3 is CASSLGAGTGELFF. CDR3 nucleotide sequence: TGTGCCAGCAGCTTAGGAGCGGGGACCGGGGAGCTGTTTTTT.

The DNA for the CDR3 is TGTGCCAGTAGTATAGACCCCGGAGGGACCCCAGATACGCAGTATTTT. Translation: CASSIDPGGTPDTQYF. V and J are TRBV19 and TRBJ2-3, with D possibly TRBD2 on 6 matching bases. V lost 0 bases and J lost 4, with 14 bases in between. The germline V gene encodes CDR1 LNHDA and CDR2 SQIVND (reference sequence). This CDR3 spans 16 amino acids.